Detailed here is one T cell receptor beta chain. J was trimmed by 4 bases and V by 5 bases; bases with no gene match: 0. In germline, CDR1 is LNHDA, CDR2 SQIVND (reference sequence). There are 12 residues in the CDR3. The record originates from a study of control samples from healthy donors and cancer patients. Some clones are missing from TCRdb's copy, which holds only in-frame ones; the method was immunoSEQ multiplex PCR. The sample includes under 200,000 clones, around 95% seen only once; the top ten take approximately 4%. This receptor was taken from a woman aged 60-75 years in good health. The chain combines TRBV19 with TRBJ2-3; 7 bases align to TRBD2. The sample was blood. The DNA of the CDR3 is TGTGCCAGTAGTCGGGGGGCAGATACGCAGTATTTT. Amino acid sequence: CASSRGADTQYF.